The source of this T cell receptor beta chain is a study of blood T cell repertoires in COVID-19. Study-level information: The analysed material was cDNA or gDNA that came from T cells, B-cell-depleted T cells, or PBMCs.

V was pared by 5 bases and J by 2 bases, with 19 bases between. The CDR3 sequence is 17 residues long. CDR1 is LGHDT, CDR2 YNNKEL, per germline (reference sequence). Original analysis: Nucleated cell counts were estimated from reference gene primer amplification. Clones were read by immunoSEQ multiplex PCR, and TCRdb kept only the in-frame ones, dropping some. V and J calls and clone size are as listed in that table; D and trimming were resolved from the DNA. Of under 75,000 clones listed, approximately 79% are singletons. The V call is TRBV3-1 (or the pseudogene TRBV3-2), the J call TRBJ1-5; weak D call: TRBD1 (6 bases). The TCR was taken from a woman aged 65 to 85 with acute or convalescent COVID-19. The sequencing sample was made of peripheral blood. The CDR3 here is CASSSSGVKRGNQPQHF. DNA of the CDR3: TGTGCCAGCAGCAGCTCAGGGGTTAAGAGGGGCAATCAGCCCCAGCATTTT.